The clone carrying this T cell receptor beta chain was found once. CDR1 and CDR2 from the germline V gene are SGHAT and FQNNGV. The CDR3 is 16 residues long. The V segment lost 4 bases and the J segment 12 bases; nucleotides outside the gene matches: 12. This sample was taken from a study of blood T cell repertoires in COVID-19. For the study at large: Spain, Italy and the United States supplied samples that represented acute and convalescent COVID-19.

Original methodology: Reference gene primer amplification in the assay estimated nucleated cell counts. The data were produced by immunoSEQ multiplex PCR, yet TCRdb's version contains in-frame clones alone and is incomplete. V, J and clone size derive from that table, while D and trimming were established from the DNA sequence. Here the sample spans some 120,000 clones, 90% being singletons. Material for sequencing was peripheral blood. The sequence came from a man aged 55 to 70 with COVID-19, enrolled during active disease. The chain joins TRBV11-2 to TRBJ2-1, with 13 bases identical to TRBD2. Here the CDR3 DNA reads TGTGCCAGCAGCTCAGGGACTAGCGGGATCTCCGGAACGCAGTTCTTC. Amino acids: CASSSGTSGISGTQFF.